These T cell receptor beta chains were read from a single sample in a study of T-cell memory formation after mild COVID-19. TCRdb ran MiXCR on the 5' RACE reads and lists one entry per CDR3 protein. The data hold approximately 450,000 distinct CDR3 sequences, with about 20% observed a single time. The sample was PBMCs or a T cell subset sorted from them (not recorded which). These TCRs come from an adult woman who had mild COVID-19 (a few samples of this study predate the infection). Cell type and time point are not known. CDR3s include the opening cysteine and the closing phenylalanine or tryptophan. The D gene is left open where the match is weak. Rows give clone size only sometimes, using once, few, many, or a class for an expanded clone.

D: NA
V: TRBV10-3
size: NA
J: TRBJ2-3
CDR3: CATGGATRSTDTQYF
DNA: TGTGCCACCGGCGGGGCTACACGAAGCACAGATACGCAGTATTTT

D: NA
V: TRBV12-3/TRBV12-4
size: few
J: TRBJ2-5
CDR3: CASSDRDRIQETQYF
DNA: TGTGCCAGCAGCGATAGAGACAGGATCCAAGAGACCCAGTACTTC

D: NA
V: TRBV13
size: NA
J: TRBJ2-1
CDR3: CASSPRGYREQFF
DNA: TGTGCCAGCAGCCCACGTGGATACCGGGAGCAGTTCTTC

D: TRBD1
V: TRBV10-2
size: NA
J: TRBJ1-6
CDR3: CASSSRTGNSHLHF
DNA: TGCGCCAGCAGTTCACGGACAGGGAATTCACACCTCCACTTT

D: NA
V: TRBV7-8
size: NA
J: TRBJ1-4
CDR3: CASSFRVAEKLFF
DNA: TGTGCCAGCAGCTTCAGGGTGGCTGAAAAACTGTTTTTT

D: TRBD1
V: TRBV7-9
size: NA
J: TRBJ2-5
CDR3: CASSFLTGGETQYF
DNA: TGTGCCAGCAGCTTCTTGACAGGGGGAGAGACCCAGTACTTC

D: NA
V: TRBV5-5
size: NA
J: TRBJ2-2
CDR3: CASSIGHTGELFF
DNA: TGTGCCAGCAGCATCGGACACACCGGGGAGCTGTTTTTT

D: TRBD1
V: TRBV2
size: many
J: TRBJ2-5
CDR3: CASSTGQQETQYF
DNA: TGTGCCAGCAGCACGGGACAGCAAGAGACCCAGTACTTC

D: NA
V: TRBV12-3/TRBV12-4
size: NA
J: TRBJ1-4
CDR3: CASSLANQGPNEKLFF
DNA: TGTGCCAGCAGTTTAGCAAATCAGGGACCTAATGAAAAACTGTTTTTT

D: NA
V: TRBV6-2/TRBV6-3
size: NA
J: TRBJ1-5
CDR3: CASSYSIRQPQHF
DNA: TGTGCCAGCAGTTACTCGATAAGACAGCCCCAGCATTTT

D: NA
V: TRBV7-2
size: few
J: TRBJ1-2
CDR3: CASNTPQGGLYGYTF
DNA: TGTGCCAGCAACACCCCGCAGGGAGGGCTCTATGGCTACACCTTC

D: NA
V: TRBV3-1
size: NA
J: TRBJ1-1
CDR3: CASSQDVLWNTEAFF
DNA: TGTGCCAGCAGCCAAGATGTTCTATGGAACACTGAAGCTTTCTTT

D: NA
V: TRBV4-2
size: few
J: TRBJ2-3
CDR3: CASSLDWGHTDTQYF
DNA: TGTGCCAGCAGCCTAGACTGGGGACACACAGATACGCAGTATTTT

D: TRBD1
V: TRBV6-5
size: few
J: TRBJ2-7
CDR3: CASRHSEGQGTYEQYF
DNA: TGTGCCAGCAGACATAGCGAGGGACAGGGGACCTACGAGCAGTACTTC

D: TRBD2
V: TRBV29-1
size: few
J: TRBJ2-1
CDR3: CSVALAGGYNEQFF
DNA: TGCAGCGTTGCCCTAGCGGGAGGGTACAATGAGCAGTTCTTC

D: NA
V: TRBV27
size: NA
J: TRBJ1-2
CDR3: CASLGHRGGYTF
DNA: TGTGCCAGCTTGGGGCACCGCGGGGGCTACACCTTC

D: NA
V: TRBV12-3/TRBV12-4
size: few
J: TRBJ1-2
CDR3: CASSAGLFVFGYTF
DNA: TGTGCCAGCAGTGCCGGGTTGTTCGTTTTTGGCTACACCTTC

D: TRBD2
V: TRBV3-1
size: NA
J: TRBJ2-1
CDR3: CASSQETGGRDYNEQFF
DNA: TGTGCCAGCAGCCAAGAAACGGGCGGGAGGGATTACAATGAGCAGTTCTTC

D: NA
V: TRBV24-1
size: NA
J: TRBJ1-1
CDR3: CATSPGAGTEAFF
DNA: TGTGCCACCAGTCCAGGGGCTGGCACTGAAGCTTTCTTT

D: NA
V: TRBV4-3
size: NA
J: TRBJ2-3
CDR3: CANSQDSGSDTQYF
DNA: TGCGCCAACAGCCAAGATTCAGGGTCAGATACGCAGTATTTT

D: NA
V: TRBV24-1
size: NA
J: TRBJ1-1
CDR3: CATSDLIPYTEAFF
DNA: TGTGCCACCAGTGATTTGATTCCTTACACTGAAGCTTTCTTT

D: TRBD1
V: TRBV7-2
size: few
J: TRBJ2-1
CDR3: CASRTGAGYNEQFF
DNA: TGTGCCAGTCGAACAGGGGCGGGCTACAATGAGCAGTTCTTC

D: NA
V: TRBV4-2
size: NA
J: TRBJ2-7
CDR3: CASSQDTRILYEQYF
DNA: TGTGCCAGCAGCCAAGATACGCGTATACTCTACGAGCAGTACTTC

D: NA
V: TRBV20-1
size: NA
J: TRBJ2-1
CDR3: CSARMVQGRGYNEQFF
DNA: TGCAGTGCTAGGATGGTACAGGGGAGGGGGTACAATGAGCAGTTCTTC

D: TRBD2
V: TRBV7-2
size: NA
J: TRBJ2-1
CDR3: CASSFSGRINNEQFF
DNA: TGTGCCAGCAGCTTCAGCGGGAGGATTAACAATGAGCAGTTCTTC

D: NA
V: TRBV19
size: NA
J: TRBJ1-5
CDR3: CASSSGEGQPQHF
DNA: TGTGCCAGTAGTTCGGGGGAAGGTCAGCCCCAGCATTTT

D: TRBD1
V: TRBV6-5
size: NA
J: TRBJ2-3
CDR3: CASSYSGTSGGRTDTQYF
DNA: TGTGCCAGCAGTTACTCGGGTACTTCAGGGGGCCGTACAGATACGCAGTATTTT

D: NA
V: TRBV6-5
size: NA
J: TRBJ2-5
CDR3: CASSLETVHPVETQYF
DNA: TGTGCCAGCAGTCTGGAGACAGTTCACCCTGTCGAGACCCAGTACTTC

D: NA
V: TRBV6-1
size: NA
J: TRBJ1-2
CDR3: CASTGRARENYGYTF
DNA: TGTGCCAGCACGGGCAGGGCAAGGGAGAACTATGGCTACACCTTC

D: TRBD2
V: TRBV6-2/TRBV6-3
size: few
J: TRBJ2-1
CDR3: CASSSFFAGGRNEQFF
DNA: TGTGCCAGCAGCTCCTTTTTCGCGGGGGGGCGCAATGAGCAGTTCTTC

D: NA
V: TRBV2
size: NA
J: TRBJ1-1
CDR3: CASRSPLENTEAFF
DNA: TGTGCCAGCAGGTCCCCTTTAGAGAACACTGAAGCTTTCTTT

D: TRBD2
V: TRBV5-1
size: few
J: TRBJ2-1
CDR3: CASSTIAGSYNEQFF
DNA: TGCGCCAGCAGCACGATAGCGGGCTCCTACAATGAGCAGTTCTTC

D: TRBD1
V: TRBV4-3
size: few
J: TRBJ2-7
CDR3: CASSAGTGGSEQYF
DNA: TGCGCCAGCAGCGCCGGGACAGGGGGATCCGAGCAGTACTTC

D: TRBD1
V: TRBV6-5
size: few
J: TRBJ2-5
CDR3: CASRPRDRGQETQYF
DNA: TGTGCCAGCAGGCCTCGGGACAGGGGCCAAGAGACCCAGTACTTC